The rows below give T cell receptor beta chains drawn from one sample of a study of technical replicates of blood from a handful of donors. The method was immunoSEQ multiplex PCR; TCRdb's version includes in-frame clones alone and lacks a portion of them. The table lists tens of thousands of clones, 85% to 95% of them singletons, with approximately 4.6% in the top ten. Source material: PBMCs. Receptors originate from a human donor in good health. Some clones in this sample may be carry-over from other donors' samples. Each CDR3 is given with its conserved first and last residue. A D gene is named only where the DNA matches it firmly. Size is omitted from some rows. Given values are once, few, many or a class for expanded clones.

V	length	size	D	J	CDR3
TRBV9	14	.	.	TRBJ2-5	CASSVGDSQETQYF
TRBV11-2	13	.	.	TRBJ2-2	CASSLVQAGELFF
TRBV5-5	18	once	TRBD2	TRBJ2-7	CASTSIVRTSGPTGEQYF
TRBV7-2	12	.	.	TRBJ2-7	CASSWSSYEQYF
TRBV2	13	.	.	TRBJ2-7	CASDQGWSYEQYF
TRBV7-2	11	.	TRBD2	TRBJ2-7	CASRSGGEQYF
TRBV7-3	13	few	.	TRBJ2-5	CASSRSGQETQYF
TRBV7-9	15	.	.	TRBJ2-7	CASSLAVGLHDEQYF
TRBV4-2	14	.	TRBD2	TRBJ2-1	CASSRTSDYNEQFF
TRBV5-1	16	.	.	TRBJ2-1	CASTNLDSTMYNEQFF
TRBV19	16	.	.	TRBJ1-3	CASSIDPGRSGNTIYF
TRBV6-5	14	once	TRBD2	TRBJ2-7	CASSYSGLPHEQYF
TRBV4-3	16	.	.	TRBJ2-2	CASSHDRPPNTGELFF
TRBV30	13	.	.	TRBJ2-2	CAWSVRGNGELFF
TRBV19	14	.	.	TRBJ2-7	CASTRATGSYEQYF
TRBV7-9	17	.	.	TRBJ2-7	CASSLALTLRGANEQYF
TRBV5-8	15	.	.	TRBJ2-2	CASYPRSANTGELFF
TRBV11-1	16	.	.	TRBJ2-2	CASSSAWGANTGELFF
TRBV6-5	14	.	TRBD1	TRBJ1-4	CASSRGQGGQKLFF
TRBV18	16	once	.	TRBJ1-4	CASSPEAPTTNEKLFF
TRBV18	13	many	.	TRBJ1-1	CASLTRRDTEAFF
TRBV30	13	.	.	TRBJ2-7	CAWNWLLDYEQYF
TRBV7-3	16	.	.	TRBJ1-5	CASSLFSRGRDQPQHF
TRBV5-1	16	.	.	TRBJ2-3	CASSLAVGGGGDTQYF
TRBV9	16	.	.	TRBJ2-7	CASSAGTPGQSYEQYF
TRBV6-5	15	.	TRBD1	TRBJ2-7	CASSQGQGVPYEQYF
TRBV2	14	.	TRBD2	TRBJ2-1	CASTVREGRDEQFF